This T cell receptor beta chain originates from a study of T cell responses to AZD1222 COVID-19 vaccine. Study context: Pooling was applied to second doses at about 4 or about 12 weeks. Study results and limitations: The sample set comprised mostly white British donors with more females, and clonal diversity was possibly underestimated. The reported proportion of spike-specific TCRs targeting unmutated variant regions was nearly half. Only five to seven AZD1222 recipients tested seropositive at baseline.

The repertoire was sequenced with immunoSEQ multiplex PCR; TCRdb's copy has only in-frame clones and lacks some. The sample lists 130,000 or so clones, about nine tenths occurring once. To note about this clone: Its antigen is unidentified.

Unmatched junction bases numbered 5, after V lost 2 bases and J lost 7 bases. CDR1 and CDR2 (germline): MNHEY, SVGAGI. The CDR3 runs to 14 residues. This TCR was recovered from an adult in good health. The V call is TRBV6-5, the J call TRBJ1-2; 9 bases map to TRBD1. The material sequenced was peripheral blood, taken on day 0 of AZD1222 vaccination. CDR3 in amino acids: CASSYTGGASGYTF. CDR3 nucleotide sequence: TGTGCCAGCAGTTACACAGGGGGCGCGTCTGGCTACACCTTC.